The rows below give T cell receptor beta chains drawn from one sample of a study of T-cell reconstitution after alpha-beta-depleted transplantation in children. TCRdb analysed the PCR reads with MiXCR anew, one entry per CDR3 protein. The sample includes around 230,000 distinct CDR3 sequences, under 20% of them seen just once. The input for sequencing was PBMCs, mostly from graft donor cells, taken 360 days after TCRalphabeta/CD19-depleted stem cell transplant. Receptors were obtained from a male patient between 2 and 15 years old who had a stem cell transplant for acute lymphoblastic leukemia, so the T cells may come from the graft donor. The CDR3 runs from the conserved cysteine through the conserved F or W. D genes are given only for firm matches. Clone size is shown for a subset of rows, as once, few, many or a class of expanded clone.

v_gene: TRBV30; j_gene: TRBJ2-5; d_gene: NA; abundance: NA; CDR3nt: TGTGCCAGGAGCTCTGCTGGATCTATTACTCCCTACTTC; CDR3aa: CARSSAGSITPYF
v_gene: TRBV6-1; j_gene: TRBJ2-7; d_gene: NA; abundance: many; CDR3nt: TGTGCCAGCAGTCAACTGACAGGTCGGGGATCCTACGAGCAGTACTTC; CDR3aa: CASSQLTGRGSYEQYF
v_gene: TRBV3-1; j_gene: TRBJ2-3; d_gene: NA; abundance: NA; CDR3nt: TGTGCCAGCAGCCAGGTAGCAGGCACAGATACGCAGTATTTT; CDR3aa: CASSQVAGTDTQYF
v_gene: TRBV25-1; j_gene: TRBJ1-1; d_gene: TRBD1; abundance: few; CDR3nt: TGTGCCAGCAGCAACTATTGGGACAGAGAAGCTTTCTTT; CDR3aa: CASSNYWDREAFF
v_gene: TRBV10-3; j_gene: TRBJ2-7; d_gene: NA; abundance: NA; CDR3nt: TGTGCCATCAGTGCAACGTACTTAGCGAAAACCTACGAGCAGTACTTC; CDR3aa: CAISATYLAKTYEQYF
v_gene: TRBV28; j_gene: TRBJ2-2; d_gene: NA; abundance: NA; CDR3nt: TGTGCCAGCAGTTCCCTAGGTAGCGGGGAGCTGTTTTTT; CDR3aa: CASSSLGSGELFF
v_gene: TRBV6-1; j_gene: TRBJ1-5; d_gene: NA; abundance: few; CDR3nt: TGTGCCAGCAGTCAGGGTGTAGGCAATCAGCCCCAGCATTTT; CDR3aa: CASSQGVGNQPQHF
v_gene: TRBV12-3/TRBV12-4; j_gene: TRBJ2-1; d_gene: NA; abundance: many; CDR3nt: TGTGCCACCACTACTTTGCGGGCTTCGGGTGAGCAGTTCTTC; CDR3aa: CATTTLRASGEQFF
v_gene: TRBV15; j_gene: TRBJ1-1; d_gene: NA; abundance: NA; CDR3nt: TGTGCCACCAGCAGAGGTAGCACAGAAGCTTTCTTT; CDR3aa: CATSRGSTEAFF
v_gene: TRBV2; j_gene: TRBJ1-2; d_gene: TRBD1; abundance: NA; CDR3nt: TGTGCCAGCAGAGGGGGACCGGGACAGCTCTATGGCTACACCTTC; CDR3aa: CASRGGPGQLYGYTF
v_gene: TRBV7-9; j_gene: TRBJ2-1; d_gene: TRBD2; abundance: few; CDR3nt: TGTGCCAGCAGTGGTAGCGGGGGGGCATACAATGAGCAGTTCTTC; CDR3aa: CASSGSGGAYNEQFF
v_gene: TRBV27; j_gene: TRBJ2-5; d_gene: NA; abundance: NA; CDR3nt: TGTGCCAGCAGTTTATCCGACGGAGAGCAAGAGACCCAGTACTTC; CDR3aa: CASSLSDGEQETQYF
v_gene: TRBV6-1; j_gene: TRBJ1-2; d_gene: NA; abundance: NA; CDR3nt: TGTGCCACCGCGGAAGGAGGCGGCTATGGCTACACCTTC; CDR3aa: CATAEGGGYGYTF
v_gene: TRBV11-2; j_gene: TRBJ2-3; d_gene: NA; abundance: few; CDR3nt: TGTGCCAGCCGGTTTAGTCGGGCCAACCCCACAGATACGCAGTATTTT; CDR3aa: CASRFSRANPTDTQYF
v_gene: TRBV27; j_gene: TRBJ1-2; d_gene: NA; abundance: many; CDR3nt: TGTGCCAGCAGTTTATACGGCTATGGCTACACCTTC; CDR3aa: CASSLYGYGYTF
v_gene: TRBV9; j_gene: TRBJ2-1; d_gene: TRBD2; abundance: few; CDR3nt: TGTGCCAGCAGCGCACGGGGGGGTATCTACAATGAGCAGTTCTTC; CDR3aa: CASSARGGIYNEQFF
v_gene: TRBV12-3/TRBV12-4; j_gene: TRBJ2-5; d_gene: NA; abundance: NA; CDR3nt: TGTGCCAGCAGGGCGGGTAGGGAGACCCAGTACTTC; CDR3aa: CASRAGRETQYF
v_gene: TRBV10-1; j_gene: TRBJ2-3; d_gene: NA; abundance: NA; CDR3nt: TGCGCCAGCAGTACCTTGGCTTCCACAGATACGCAGTATTTT; CDR3aa: CASSTLASTDTQYF
v_gene: TRBV21-1; j_gene: TRBJ1-5; d_gene: NA; abundance: NA; CDR3nt: TGTGCCAGCAGCAAAAAAGGGGAGAACAGGGAAATGTGGTCGGGCAATCAGCCCCAGCATTTT; CDR3aa: CASSKKGENREMWSGNQPQHF
v_gene: TRBV9; j_gene: TRBJ2-3; d_gene: NA; abundance: few; CDR3nt: TGTGCCAGCAGCGTAGGAATTCGTGAGGATACGCAGTATTTT; CDR3aa: CASSVGIREDTQYF
v_gene: TRBV19; j_gene: TRBJ2-7; d_gene: NA; abundance: NA; CDR3nt: TGTGCCAGTAGTACCAAAAGCAGCGGCTTGGGGCCCTACGAGCAGTACTTC; CDR3aa: CASSTKSSGLGPYEQYF
v_gene: TRBV7-2; j_gene: TRBJ2-7; d_gene: TRBD2; abundance: few; CDR3nt: TGTGCCAGCAGCGAGGCGTTCGGGGGGAAGTACTTC; CDR3aa: CASSEAFGGKYF
v_gene: TRBV5-5; j_gene: TRBJ2-1; d_gene: TRBD2; abundance: NA; CDR3nt: TGTGCCAGCAGCTTGGCTAGCGGGAGGTATTTCTACAATGAGCAGTTCTTC; CDR3aa: CASSLASGRYFYNEQFF
v_gene: TRBV7-2; j_gene: TRBJ1-2; d_gene: TRBD1; abundance: NA; CDR3nt: TGTGCCAGCAGCTCTCGGGACAGGGGAACCTATGGCTACACCTTC; CDR3aa: CASSSRDRGTYGYTF
v_gene: TRBV6-5; j_gene: TRBJ1-4; d_gene: TRBD1; abundance: NA; CDR3nt: TGTGCCAGCAGTTTCGGACAGGGCGGCCAAAAACTGTTTTTT; CDR3aa: CASSFGQGGQKLFF
v_gene: TRBV5-1; j_gene: TRBJ2-5; d_gene: NA; abundance: NA; CDR3nt: TGCGCCAGCAGCTTGGCCGGATTAGCAGGGGAGACCCAGTACTTC; CDR3aa: CASSLAGLAGETQYF
v_gene: TRBV30; j_gene: TRBJ2-3; d_gene: TRBD2; abundance: few; CDR3nt: TGTGCCTGGAGTGCCCGGACTAGCGGGTACACAGATACGCAGTATTTT; CDR3aa: CAWSARTSGYTDTQYF
v_gene: TRBV6-4; j_gene: TRBJ1-1; d_gene: NA; abundance: many; CDR3nt: TGTGCCAGCAATTTCGACAACCCGAACACTGAAGCTTTCTTT; CDR3aa: CASNFDNPNTEAFF
v_gene: TRBV24-1; j_gene: TRBJ2-1; d_gene: NA; abundance: many; CDR3nt: TGTGCCACCAGTGATCCTGAGGGGTCCTACAATGAGCAGTTCTTC; CDR3aa: CATSDPEGSYNEQFF
v_gene: TRBV3-1; j_gene: TRBJ1-2; d_gene: TRBD1; abundance: few; CDR3nt: TGTGCCAGCAGCCTCACCGGGACAGAGTATGGCTACACCTTC; CDR3aa: CASSLTGTEYGYTF
v_gene: TRBV5-1; j_gene: TRBJ1-2; d_gene: TRBD1; abundance: NA; CDR3nt: TGCGCCAGCAGCTTGGCCGACAGGGGGGCAGCTAACTATGGCTACACCTTC; CDR3aa: CASSLADRGAANYGYTF
v_gene: TRBV20-1; j_gene: TRBJ2-7; d_gene: NA; abundance: few; CDR3nt: TGCAGTGCTGATGAAATGGGACCCCGCAGCTCCTACGAGCAGTACTTC; CDR3aa: CSADEMGPRSSYEQYF
v_gene: TRBV27; j_gene: TRBJ1-1; d_gene: NA; abundance: NA; CDR3nt: TGTGCCAGCAGTTTACGGGGGGCCCTGACCACTGAAGCTTTCTTT; CDR3aa: CASSLRGALTTEAFF
v_gene: TRBV5-1; j_gene: TRBJ2-1; d_gene: NA; abundance: NA; CDR3nt: TGCGCCAGCAGCTCGGAGGGGGGACCCTACAATGAGCAGTTCTTC; CDR3aa: CASSSEGGPYNEQFF
v_gene: TRBV3-1; j_gene: TRBJ2-7; d_gene: NA; abundance: few; CDR3nt: TGTGCCAGCAGCCAAGTGGCTACCTACGAGCAGTACTTC; CDR3aa: CASSQVATYEQYF
v_gene: TRBV20-1; j_gene: TRBJ2-1; d_gene: NA; abundance: few; CDR3nt: TGCAGTGGACTCCGGGACAACTCCTACAATGAGCAGTTCTTC; CDR3aa: CSGLRDNSYNEQFF
v_gene: TRBV7-2; j_gene: TRBJ2-1; d_gene: TRBD1; abundance: once; CDR3nt: TGTGCCAGCAGCCCCGGGACAGCGTACAATGAGCAGTTCTTC; CDR3aa: CASSPGTAYNEQFF
v_gene: TRBV27; j_gene: TRBJ1-4; d_gene: NA; abundance: many; CDR3nt: TGTGCCAGCAGTAAAATCGGGACCGCAACTAATGAAAAACTGTTTTTT; CDR3aa: CASSKIGTATNEKLFF
v_gene: TRBV4-1; j_gene: TRBJ2-2; d_gene: TRBD2; abundance: few; CDR3nt: TGCGCCAGCAGCCAAGACCCCGGGACTAGCGGGGGGGAAGAGAACACCGGGGAGCTGTTTTTT; CDR3aa: CASSQDPGTSGGEENTGELFF
v_gene: TRBV20-1; j_gene: TRBJ2-3; d_gene: TRBD1; abundance: NA; CDR3nt: TGCAGTGCGCCGACAGGGGGCGCAGGAGATACGCAGTATTTT; CDR3aa: CSAPTGGAGDTQYF
v_gene: TRBV25-1; j_gene: TRBJ2-3; d_gene: NA; abundance: few; CDR3nt: TGTGCCAGCAGTGACGGGAGTACCGCAGATACGCAGTATTTT; CDR3aa: CASSDGSTADTQYF
v_gene: TRBV10-3; j_gene: TRBJ2-7; d_gene: TRBD2; abundance: few; CDR3nt: TGTGCCATCAGGGGAGGGGCTAGTAGCGAGCAGTACTTC; CDR3aa: CAIRGGASSEQYF
v_gene: TRBV12-3/TRBV12-4; j_gene: TRBJ2-1; d_gene: NA; abundance: few; CDR3nt: TGTGCCAGCAGTTTGGAACCGAAGCAGTTCTTC; CDR3aa: CASSLEPKQFF
v_gene: TRBV4-3; j_gene: TRBJ2-2; d_gene: TRBD2; abundance: NA; CDR3nt: TGCGCCAGCAGCCAAGTGGGCGGGGGGACCGGGGAGCTGTTTTTT; CDR3aa: CASSQVGGGTGELFF
v_gene: TRBV28; j_gene: TRBJ2-4; d_gene: NA; abundance: NA; CDR3nt: TGTGCCAGCAGTCCTCGACAGGGAGGAAACATTCAGTACTTC; CDR3aa: CASSPRQGGNIQYF
v_gene: TRBV3-1; j_gene: TRBJ2-1; d_gene: NA; abundance: NA; CDR3nt: TGTGCCAGCAGCCAAGATGGTGGGCAGTTCTTC; CDR3aa: CASSQDGGQFF
v_gene: TRBV9; j_gene: TRBJ2-6; d_gene: NA; abundance: few; CDR3nt: TGTGCCAGCAGCGTACGGGGGTCGGGGGCCAACGTCCTGACTTTC; CDR3aa: CASSVRGSGANVLTF
v_gene: TRBV7-9; j_gene: TRBJ2-5; d_gene: NA; abundance: NA; CDR3nt: TGTGCCAGCAGCCCAACCATCGAGGCCCAGTACTTC; CDR3aa: CASSPTIEAQYF
v_gene: TRBV5-1; j_gene: TRBJ1-6; d_gene: TRBD1; abundance: few; CDR3nt: TGCGCCAGCAGCTTGGCCCGGGACAGGAGCTACTATAATTCACCCCTCCACTTT; CDR3aa: CASSLARDRSYYNSPLHF
v_gene: TRBV28; j_gene: TRBJ1-6; d_gene: TRBD1; abundance: many; CDR3nt: TGTGCCAGCAGACTTACAGGGGATAGTTCACCCCTCCACTTT; CDR3aa: CASRLTGDSSPLHF
v_gene: TRBV4-1; j_gene: TRBJ1-1; d_gene: NA; abundance: NA; CDR3nt: TGCGCCAGCAGCCAAGATAGAGGGTCGGGCACTGAAGCTTTCTTT; CDR3aa: CASSQDRGSGTEAFF
v_gene: TRBV4-2; j_gene: TRBJ2-3; d_gene: NA; abundance: NA; CDR3nt: TGTGCCAGCAGCCAAGGGTTCAAGCGGAACTTTAGCACAGATACGCAGTATTTT; CDR3aa: CASSQGFKRNFSTDTQYF
v_gene: TRBV20-1; j_gene: TRBJ1-2; d_gene: NA; abundance: few; CDR3nt: TGCAGTGCTGGGGATATCCCCCCCTACACCTTC; CDR3aa: CSAGDIPPYTF
v_gene: TRBV29-1; j_gene: TRBJ1-2; d_gene: NA; abundance: NA; CDR3nt: TGCAGCGTTCGGACAGCCGATGGCTACACCTTC; CDR3aa: CSVRTADGYTF